These 26 T cell receptor beta chains came from one sample sequenced in a study of beta chain features in type 1 diabetes. Reverse transcription of all isolated RNA meant that expressed TCRB transcripts were sequenced. This table comes from immunoSEQ multiplex PCR, and its TCRdb copy is limited to in-frame clones, with some not included. The sample has 250,000 to 350,000 clones, approximately 15% seen once; the top ten hold 5.5% to 7.5%. The sequenced sample consisted of central memory CD4+ T cells from blood. Source of these receptors: a man aged 30 to 45 in good health.

The rearrangement links TRBV7-2 to TRBJ2-7; D not resolved. The CDR3 length is 13 residues. Germline V gene lookup returns CDR1 SGHTA and CDR2 FQGNSA. Between the trimmed V and J ends, which lost 1 base and 7 bases, there was a span of 11 bases. CDR3: CASSLDSLVEQYF. In nucleotides, the CDR3 is TGTGCCAGCAGCTTAGATAGCCTAGTTGAGCAGTACTTC.

The chain employs TRBV5-8 and TRBJ2-3; TRBD2 agrees at 7 bases. Germline V gene sequence: CDR1 SGHTS, CDR2 YDEGEE. This CDR3 region has 14 residues. The ends lost 4 bases at V and 4 bases at J; junction bases unmatched: 6. The CDR3 nucleotides read TGTGCCAGCAGCCAAGGACTAGTTCCAGATACGCAGTATTTT. Residues: CASSQGLVPDTQYF.

The chain joins TRBV15 to TRBJ2-5; D is uncertain. With 5 bases removed from V and 3 bases from J, the gap between germline ends came to 4 bases. The CDR3 extends over 11 amino acids. CDR1 is LNHNV and CDR2 is YYDKDF in the germline V gene (reference sequence). The DNA of the CDR3 is TGTGCCACCAGCCCAAAAGAGACCCAGTACTTC. It yields the protein CATSPKETQYF.

There are a few counts of this clone. V gene TRBV7-8 combines with J gene TRBJ1-1; D remains unclear. V lost 3 bases, J lost 4 bases, and 18 bases lay in between. Germline values: CDR1 SGHVS, CDR2 FQNEAQ. The CDR3 sequence is 16 residues long. CDR3 residues: CASSLRLRGLSTEAFF. In DNA, the CDR3 is TGTGCCAGCAGCTTGCGACTACGGGGTTTGAGCACTGAAGCTTTCTTT. The full variable domain, rest sourced from reference TRBV7-8 and TRBJ1-1, is GAGVSQSPRYKVAKRGQDVALRCDPISGHVSLFWYQQALGQGPEFLTYFQNEAQLDKSGLPSDRFFAERPEGSVSTLKIQRTQQEDSAVYLCASSLRLRGLSTEAFFGQGTRLTVV.

This clone was seen more than once but under ten times. Other DNA sequences in this sample translate to the same CDR3. This chain joins TRBV2 and TRBJ2-5, with unresolved D. V lost 2 bases and J lost 3, with 4 bases in between. The germline V gene has CDR1 SNHLY and CDR2 FYNNEI. The CDR3 totals 12 residues. CDR3 loop: CASSETEETQYF. The DNA of the CDR3 is TGTGCCAGCAGTGAAACGGAAGAGACCCAGTACTTC.

The chain uses TRBV6-6 and TRBJ2-3; D may be TRBD1 or TRBD2 (5 bases each). From germline, CDR1 is MNHNY and CDR2 SVGAGI (reference sequence). The CDR3 sequence is 14 residues long. Trimming took off 2 bases at V and 6 bases at J, with 12 bases between the two ends. CDR3 bases: TGTGCCAGCAGTTACCGGGGCACGGAGGATACGCAGTATTTT. Translating it yields CASSYRGTEDTQYF.

V usage is TRBV7-9 and J usage is TRBJ2-1; TRBD2 aligns across 12 bases. Losses at the gene ends were 9 bases for V and 1 base for J; bases not matched to a gene: 13. Germline-derived CDR1 and CDR2 are SEHNR and FQNEAQ (reference sequence). This CDR3 region has 18 residues. The chain's CDR3 is CASDPGLAGRGSYNEQFF. CDR3 nucleotides: TGTGCCAGTGATCCGGGACTAGCGGGCCGAGGTTCCTACAATGAGCAGTTCTTC.

In this sample, this clone turned up many times. The chain has TRBV7-2 and TRBJ2-1; TRBD2 matches 7 bases. CDR3 length: 14 residues. Per the germline V gene, CDR1 is SGHTA and CDR2 is FQGNSA. V lost 3 bases, J lost 6 bases, and 5 bases stayed unmatched. The CDR3 DNA reads as TGTGCCAGCAGCTTCGGGACTAAGTCCAATGAGCAGTTCTTC. Translated: CASSFGTKSNEQFF.

The rearrangement uses TRBV4-3 and TRBJ2-5; TRBD2 matches 9 bases. The CDR3 has 16 residues. Germline V lookup: CDR1 LGHNA, CDR2 YSLEER. V was pared by 0 bases and J by 5 bases, with 7 bases of the junction left unmatched. The CDR3 region is CASSQDVAGGMETQYF. CDR3 bases: TGCGCCAGCAGCCAAGATGTTGCGGGAGGGATGGAGACCCAGTACTTC.

Only a few counts were recorded for this clone. V is TRBV14 and J is TRBJ1-6; D might be TRBD1 (5 bases). In germline, CDR1 is SGHDN, CDR2 FVKESK. V lost 4 bases to trimming and J lost 7 bases, with 11 bases between them. The CDR3 is made up of 14 amino acids. The DNA of the CDR3 is TGTGCCAGCAGCCCTACTAACAGGAATTCACCCCTCCACTTT. It specifies CASSPTNRNSPLHF. Full variable domain (rest looked up from reference TRBV14 and TRBJ1-6): EAGVTQFPSHSVIEKGQTVTLRCDPISGHDNLYWYRRVMGKEIKFLLHFVKESKQDESGMPNNRFLAERTGGTYSTLKVQPAELEDSGVYFCASSPTNRNSPLHFGNGTRLTVT.

The V gene is TRBV6-6, the J gene TRBJ1-2; possibly TRBD1 for D (5 bases). CDR3 size: 13 residues. Germline lookup yields CDR1 MNHNY and CDR2 SVGAGI (reference sequence). V shed 8 bases and J shed 3 bases, with 13 bases lying between them. The CDR3 bases are TGTGCCAGCGGGGGACGGAACGACTATGGCTACACCTTC. Translated, it gives CASGGRNDYGYTF.

CDR3 loop: CASSSGTLDKNIQYF. The CDR3 bases are TGTGCCAGTAGTTCCGGGACACTCGACAAAAACATTCAGTACTTC. The V call is TRBV19, the J call TRBJ2-4; maybe TRBD1 (6 bases). This CDR3 is 15 amino acids long. Trimming took 5 bases from V and 3 from J, leaving 14 bases between them. CDR1 is LNHDA, CDR2 SQIVND, per germline (reference sequence).

This clone appeared a few times. The V gene is TRBV4-1, the J gene TRBJ1-6; D call uncertain. V was trimmed by 4 bases and J by 9 bases, leaving 16 bases between them. Per the germline V gene, CDR1 is MGHRA and CDR2 is YSYEKL. This CDR3 is 15 amino acids long. CDR3 region: CASSLGRQLGSPLHF. The CDR3 nucleotides are TGCGCCAGCAGCCTCGGCCGGCAGCTGGGTTCACCCCTCCACTTT.

V and J are TRBV11-3 and TRBJ2-7; TRBD1 is a possible D gene (5 bases). Between the trimmed V and J ends, which lost 5 bases and 3 bases, there was a span of 11 bases. There are 13 residues in the CDR3. The germline V gene encodes CDR1 SGHNT and CDR2 YENEEA. This CDR3 reads CASSAQQGYEQYF. As DNA, the CDR3 is TGTGCCAGCAGCGCCCAGCAGGGCTACGAGCAGTACTTC. The whole variable domain, remainder taken from reference TRBV11-3 and TRBJ2-7, is EAGVVQSPRYKIIEKKQPVAFWCNPISGHNTLYWYLQNLGQGPELLIRYENEEAVDDSQLPKDRFSAERLKGVDSTLKIQPAELGDSAVYLCASSAQQGYEQYFGPGTRLTVT.

This clone has a handful of counts. V and J are TRBV9 and TRBJ2-1, with TRBD2 matching over 7 bases. The CDR3 totals 16 residues. V was pared by 1 base and J by 2 bases, with 6 bases of the junction left unmatched. The V gene's germline CDR1 is SGDLS and CDR2 YYNGEE. The CDR3 region is CASSVTGREPYNEQFF. The CDR3 nucleotides are TGTGCCAGCAGCGTAACGGGGCGGGAGCCCTACAATGAGCAGTTCTTC.

The chain couples TRBV4-2 to TRBJ2-1; possible D gene TRBD2, 6 bases. There are 16 residues in the CDR3. Per germline, CDR1 LGHNA and CDR2 YNFKEQ. Trimming stripped 4 bases from V and 3 bases from J, with 16 bases between. CDR3 protein: CASSLYRGGSYNEQFF. The CDR3 region has the DNA TGTGCCAGCAGCCTATATCGGGGAGGCAGCTACAATGAGCAGTTCTTC.

The rearrangement uses TRBV7-2 and TRBJ2-2, with 7 positions matching TRBD2. The CDR3 is 16 residues long. V was pared by 6 bases and J by 0 bases, with 7 bases of the junction left unmatched. Germline assignment: CDR1 SGHTA and CDR2 FQGNSA. CDR3 protein: CASSTIGTTNTGELFF. CDR3 bases: TGTGCCAGCAGTACTATAGGGACTACGAACACCGGGGAGCTGTTTTTT. The full variable domain, rest sourced from reference TRBV7-2 and TRBJ2-2, is GAGVSQSPSNKVTEKGKDVELRCDPISGHTALYWYRQSLGQGLEFLIYFQGNSAPDKSGLPSDRFSAERTGGSVSTLTIQRTQQEDSAVYLCASSTIGTTNTGELFFGEGSRLTVL.

V is TRBV27 and J is TRBJ2-5; D possibly uses TRBD1 or TRBD2 (5 bases each). The CDR3 sequence is 14 residues long. The germline V gene has CDR1 MNHEY and CDR2 SMNVEV (reference sequence). The V gene lost 6 bases and the J gene lost 4 bases, with 15 bases spanning the gap. The CDR3 is CASRGLGPPETQYF. The CDR3 region has the DNA TGTGCCAGCAGAGGACTGGGACCCCCAGAGACCCAGTACTTC.

This clone was seen more than once but under ten times. The rearrangement joins TRBV7-2 to TRBJ2-2, with TRBD2 identical over 7 bases. Germline CDR1 SGHTA, CDR2 FQGNSA. The V gene end was trimmed by 5 bases and the J gene end by 8 bases; junction bases not matched to a gene: 11. The CDR3 extends over 15 amino acids. CDR3 residues: CASSPRVSGLGELFF. Written as DNA, the CDR3 is TGTGCCAGCAGCCCTCGAGTTAGCGGGCTAGGGGAGCTGTTTTTT.

The V and J genes are TRBV9 and TRBJ2-5; a weak D match, TRBD2 (5 bases). This CDR3 contains 13 residues. Germline V gene lookup returns CDR1 SGDLS and CDR2 YYNGEE. The germline V and J ends were trimmed by 4 bases and 4 bases, with 11 bases remaining between them. CDR3 region: CASSLSGGETQYF. CDR3 sequence (DNA): TGTGCCAGCAGCTTGTCCGGAGGAGAGACCCAGTACTTC.

The gene calls are TRBV2 and TRBJ2-5, with 8 bases that match TRBD1. The CDR3 is 15 residues long. V shed 2 bases and J 5 bases; nucleotides not matched to a gene: 7. The germline V gene encodes CDR1 SNHLY and CDR2 FYNNEI. In DNA form, the CDR3 reads TGTGCCAGCAGTGAACGGACAGGGATGAGGGAGACCCAGTACTTC. Its translation: CASSERTGMRETQYF.

The chain uses TRBV25-1 and TRBJ2-1, with 12 bases lining up with TRBD2. CDR3 length: 16 amino acids. V dropped 1 base and J dropped 6; count of bases not matched to a gene: 4. Per the germline V gene, CDR1 is MGHDK and CDR2 is SYGVNS. CDR3 sequence reads: CASSESLLAGGNEQFF. CDR3 sequence (DNA): TGTGCCAGCAGTGAATCCCTACTAGCGGGAGGCAATGAGCAGTTCTTC.

This clone was recorded at least ten times. Other DNA sequences in the sample encode the same CDR3. The CDR3 region is CATGQGNSPLHF. CDR3 DNA: TGTGCCACAGGACAGGGGAATTCACCCCTCCACTTT. The J gene is TRBJ1-6, the V gene TRBV19; 9 bases map to TRBD1. Looked up from germline, CDR1 is LNHDA and CDR2 is SQIVND (reference sequence). The V gene end was trimmed by 10 bases and the J gene end by 7 bases; junction bases not matched to a gene: 2. The CDR3 is 12 residues long.

Comments on this clone: The identical CDR3 is also encoded by other nucleotide sequences in the sample. The chain joins TRBV4-2 to TRBJ2-5; D is unclear. CDR1 and CDR2 from the germline V gene are LGHNA and YNFKEQ. This CDR3 contains 13 residues. Trimming removed 0 bases from V and 4 bases from J, with 6 bases in between. CDR3: CASSQEMRETQYF. The CDR3, as DNA: TGTGCCAGCAGCCAAGAAATGCGAGAGACCCAGTACTTC.

This clone was picked up a small number of times. The chain combines TRBV7-2 with TRBJ2-7; D is undetermined. V was pared by 6 bases and J by 5 bases, with 11 bases between. The CDR3 is 12 amino acids. In germline, CDR1 is SGHTA, CDR2 FQGNSA. CDR3 residues: CASSFSRNEQYF. As DNA, the CDR3 is TGTGCCAGCAGTTTCAGTAGAAACGAGCAGTACTTC.

The chain combines TRBV10-3 with TRBJ1-1; possibly TRBD1 for D (5 bases). This CDR3 has 14 residues. Trimming stripped 3 bases from V and 5 bases from J, with 13 bases between. CDR1 is ENHRY and CDR2 is SYGVKD in the germline V gene. The CDR3 sequence is CAISESRGGTEAFF. The CDR3 region has the DNA TGTGCCATCAGTGAATCGAGGGGTGGAACTGAAGCTTTCTTT.